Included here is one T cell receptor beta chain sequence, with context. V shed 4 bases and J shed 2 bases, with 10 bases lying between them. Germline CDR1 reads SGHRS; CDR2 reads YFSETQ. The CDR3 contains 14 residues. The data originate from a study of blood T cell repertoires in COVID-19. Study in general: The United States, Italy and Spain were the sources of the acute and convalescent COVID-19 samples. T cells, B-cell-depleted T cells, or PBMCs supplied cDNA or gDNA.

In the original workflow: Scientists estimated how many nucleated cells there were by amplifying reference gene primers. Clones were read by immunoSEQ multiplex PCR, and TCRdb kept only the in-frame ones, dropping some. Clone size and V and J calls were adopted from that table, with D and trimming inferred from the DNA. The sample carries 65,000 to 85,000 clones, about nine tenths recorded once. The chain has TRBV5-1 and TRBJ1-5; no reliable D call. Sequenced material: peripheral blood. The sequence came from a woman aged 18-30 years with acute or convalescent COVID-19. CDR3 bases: TGCGCCAGCAGCGTCGGGTCGGGCAATCAGCCCCAGCATTTT. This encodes CASSVGSGNQPQHF.